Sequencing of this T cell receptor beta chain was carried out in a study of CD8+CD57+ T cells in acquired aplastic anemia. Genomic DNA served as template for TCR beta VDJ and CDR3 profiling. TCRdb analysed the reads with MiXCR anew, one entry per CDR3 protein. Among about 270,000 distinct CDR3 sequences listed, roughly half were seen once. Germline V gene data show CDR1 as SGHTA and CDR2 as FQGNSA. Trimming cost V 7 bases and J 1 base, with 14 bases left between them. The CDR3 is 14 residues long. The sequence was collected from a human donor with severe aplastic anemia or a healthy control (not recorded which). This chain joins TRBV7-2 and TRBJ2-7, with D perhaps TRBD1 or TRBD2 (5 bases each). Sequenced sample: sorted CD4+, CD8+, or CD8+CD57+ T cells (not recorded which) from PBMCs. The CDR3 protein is CASNDPGPSYEQYF. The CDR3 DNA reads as TGTGCCAGCAACGATCCGGGGCCATCCTACGAGCAGTACTTC.